Listed here are 17 T cell receptor beta chains from one sample, sequenced in a study of cytomegalovirus exposure and HLA in healthy donors. Primers: 60 Vbeta forward and 13 Jbeta reverse. TCRdb's table, derived via immunoSEQ multiplex PCR, lists solely in-frame clones and lacks some. The sample yields about 85,000 clones, nearly 80% seen once. The sample was PBMCs. The source of these receptors is a woman in her 50s in good health and CMV-seropositive.

The chain is built from TRBV5-1 and TRBJ1-2; no reliable D call. The CDR3 totals 12 residues. The V and J ends lost 4 bases and 8 bases respectively, with 12 bases between them. Per the germline V gene, CDR1 is SGHRS and CDR2 is YFSETQ. The CDR3 region has the DNA TGCGCCAGCAGCGACCGGGATAGAGGCTACACCTTC. As protein: CASSDRDRGYTF.

This clone was counted once. The chain couples TRBV5-4 to TRBJ2-2; TRBD2 matches 7 bases. Per germline, CDR1 SGHNT and CDR2 YYREEE (reference sequence). J gave up 10 bases and V 3 bases, and 15 bases lay outside the gene matches. This CDR3 comprises 16 residues. The CDR3 region has the DNA TGTGCCAGCAGCTCTAATAAGCGGGGCCAAGATTCGGAGCTGTTTTTT. Protein: CASSSNKRGQDSELFF.

This chain links TRBV7-9 with TRBJ1-6; the D is unclear. V was pared by 1 base and J by 13 bases, with 14 bases between. This CDR3 region has 14 residues. Germline CDR1 and CDR2: SEHNR and FQNEAQ (reference sequence). CDR3 sequence reads: CASSLGDGARPLHF. As DNA, the CDR3 is TGTGCCAGCAGCTTAGGAGACGGCGCGCGGCCCCTCCACTTT.

The V gene is TRBV5-3, the J gene TRBJ1-5; no reliable D call. TRBV5-3 is marked as an open reading frame, function uncertain. This CDR3 is 16 amino acids long. Between the trimmed V and J ends, which lost 4 bases and 3 bases, there was a span of 17 bases. CDR3 sequence reads: CARSPSRQVNNQPQHF. The CDR3 nucleotides are TGTGCCAGAAGCCCGAGTCGTCAGGTCAACAATCAGCCCCAGCATTTT.

The V gene is TRBV4-1, the J gene TRBJ1-6, with a possible D match to TRBD1 (5 bases). In germline, CDR1 is MGHRA, CDR2 YSYEKL. The CDR3 runs 16 residues. With 7 bases removed from V and 0 bases from J, the gap between germline ends came to 13 bases. The CDR3 nucleotides read TGCGCCAGCAAAAGACAGCAGAGCTCCTATAATTCACCCCTCCACTTT. It encodes CASKRQQSSYNSPLHF.

This clone has only a few counts. The chain couples TRBV5-4 to TRBJ2-7; the match to TRBD2 covers 7 bases. J lost 0 bases, V lost 5 bases, and 8 bases had no gene match. CDR3 length equals 15 residues. Per germline, CDR1 SGHNT and CDR2 YYREEE (reference sequence). CDR3 loop: CASRVGSGNSYEQYV. The CDR3 DNA reads TGTGCCAGCAGAGTCGGCAGCGGGAACTCCTACGAGCAGTACGTC.

J is TRBJ2-3 and V is TRBV2, with 9 bases identical to TRBD1. Germline V CDR1 and CDR2: SNHLY, FYNNEI. CDR3 length: 15 amino acids. After removal of 5 bases from V and 3 bases from J, the junction contained 6 bases not matched to a gene. CDR3 sequence (DNA): TGTGCCAGCAGTCTGACAGGGGGAGGGACAGATACGCAGTATTTT. Amino acids: CASSLTGGGTDTQYF.

With regard to this clone: Germline and junction disagree at one end, which may indicate a read error. CDR3 nucleotide sequence: TGTTCCAGCCCCGACCCGGGGACAGCATTCTACAATGAGCAGTTCTTC. Translation gives CSSPDPGTAFYNEQFF. V and J are TRBV7-9 and TRBJ2-1, with 7 nucleotides matching TRBD1. This CDR3 contains 16 residues. Germline values: CDR1 SEHNR, CDR2 FQNEAQ (reference sequence).

The chain employs TRBV4-2 and TRBJ1-1, with D possibly being TRBD1 (6 bases). Trimming left V 1 base short and J 0 bases short, with 9 bases between. From germline, CDR1 is LGHNA and CDR2 YNFKEQ. CDR3 length: 15 amino acids. The CDR3: CASSQVNRVNTEAFF. CDR3 nucleotides: TGTGCCAGCAGCCAAGTGAACAGGGTGAACACTGAAGCTTTCTTT.

The chain uses TRBV7-3 and TRBJ1-1; perhaps TRBD1 as D (5 bases). The CDR3 is made up of 13 amino acids. Germline assignment: CDR1 SGHTA and CDR2 FQGTGA. V lost 1 base, J lost 5 bases, and 8 bases lay in between. CDR3 sequence reads: CASSLMGGTEAFF. The CDR3 DNA is TGTGCCAGCAGCTTAATGGGGGGGACTGAAGCTTTCTTT.

This sequence joins TRBV5-1 and TRBJ2-1; D is ambiguous. Germline CDR1 SGHRS, CDR2 YFSETQ. There are 14 residues in the CDR3. V was clipped by 0 bases and J by 2 bases, with 6 bases between them. The DNA for the CDR3 is TGCGCCAGCAGCTTGGTGGGCACCTACAATGAGCAGTTCTTC. Amino acids: CASSLVGTYNEQFF.

This rearrangement joins TRBV7-2 to TRBJ2-1; D perhaps matches TRBD1 (6 bases). Germline CDR1 reads SGHTA; CDR2 reads FQGNSA. The V end lost 3 bases, the J end lost 5 bases, and 11 bases lay between the germline ends. The CDR3 totals 14 residues. The CDR3 is CASSLVPGDNEQFF. CDR3 in DNA: TGTGCCAGCAGCTTGGTACCAGGGGACAATGAGCAGTTCTTC.

Comment on this clone: Other DNA sequences of this sample code for an identical CDR3. The V call is TRBV2, the J call TRBJ1-6; maybe TRBD1 (5 bases). CDR1 is SNHLY and CDR2 is FYNNEI in the germline V gene. The CDR3 is made up of 15 amino acids. V gave up 6 bases and J gave up 6 bases, with 15 bases separating them. Here the CDR3 reads CASRISGRRNSPLHF. In DNA form, the CDR3 reads TGTGCCAGCAGAATTTCAGGGAGGCGTAATTCACCCCTCCACTTT.

The V call is TRBV25-1, the J call TRBJ2-2, with 9 bases identical to TRBD1. Losses at the gene ends were 6 bases for V and 6 bases for J; bases not matched to a gene: 5. Germline CDR1 MGHDK, CDR2 SYGVNS. The CDR3 loop spans 14 amino acids. The chain's CDR3 is CASRRQGEAGELFF. CDR3 nucleotide sequence: TGTGCCAGCAGACGACAGGGGGAGGCCGGGGAGCTGTTTTTT.

The V call is TRBV5-1, the J call TRBJ1-1; D is unclear. CDR1 SGHRS and CDR2 YFSETQ come from the germline V gene. The CDR3 sequence is 14 residues long. V was shortened by 4 bases and J by 1 base, with 11 bases between the two germline ends. The CDR3 loop is CASSLLAANTEAFF. The CDR3 bases are TGCGCCAGCAGCCTCCTGGCGGCGAACACTGAAGCTTTCTTT.

The rearrangement joins TRBV4-1 to TRBJ2-5, with D unclear. Germline V CDR1 and CDR2: MGHRA, YSYEKL. The CDR3 is made up of 13 amino acids. V lost 8 bases to trimming and J lost 2 bases, with 12 bases between them. The CDR3 DNA sequence: TGCGCCAGCCGTCGTACCGGGCAAGAGACCCAGTACTTC. Translating it yields CASRRTGQETQYF.

This chain connects TRBV6-5 to TRBJ1-3; D is perhaps TRBD1 (6 bases). CDR1 and CDR2 from the germline V gene are MNHEY and SVGAGI. CDR3 length: 15 residues. Deletions cut 5 bases from V and 3 bases from J, with 14 bases between. CDR3 in amino acids: CASSRAGTNGNTIYF. The CDR3 DNA reads TGTGCCAGCAGTAGAGCCGGGACAAATGGAAACACCATATATTTT.